The 13 T cell receptor beta chains listed next were all sequenced from one sample in a study of blood T cell repertoires in COVID-19. TCRdb keeps only in-frame clones here, not all; method: immunoSEQ multiplex PCR. The sample contains about 180,000 clones, over 75% of which appear only once. Sequenced sample: peripheral blood. Receptors originate from a man in his forties with active or convalescent COVID-19.

V usage is TRBV6-5 and J usage is TRBJ1-1; 8 bases fit TRBD1. Trimming at V came to 3 bases and at J to 4 bases, leaving 7 bases not matched to a gene. The CDR3 has 15 residues. The germline V gene encodes CDR1 MNHEY and CDR2 SVGAGI. As DNA, the CDR3 is TGTGCCAGCAGTTATAGCAGGGGGCGGGTCACTGAAGCTTTCTTT. Amino acids: CASSYSRGRVTEAFF.

The CDR3 DNA reads as TGTGCCAGCAGTTTAGGGGCCCGGCAGCCCCAGCATTTT. Translated: CASSLGARQPQHF. V is TRBV28 and J is TRBJ1-5; D may be TRBD1 (5 bases). Trimming left V 2 bases short and J 7 bases short, with 9 bases between. The CDR3 sequence is 13 residues long. Germline CDR1 reads MDHEN; CDR2 reads SYDVKM.

The V gene is TRBV4-1, the J gene TRBJ1-6; D may be TRBD1 (5 bases). V gave up 0 bases and J gave up 11 bases, with 8 bases separating them. The CDR3 totals 13 residues. The germline CDR1 and CDR2 sequences are MGHRA and YSYEKL. In DNA form, the CDR3 reads TGCGCCAGCAGCCAAGATTCCAGGGCACCCCTCCACTTT. Residues: CASSQDSRAPLHF.

The V call is TRBV2, the J call TRBJ1-5, with TRBD1 as a possible D gene (6 bases). The CDR3 runs to 13 residues. Trimming pared 6 bases from V and 7 bases from J, leaving 13 bases between. Germline values: CDR1 SNHLY, CDR2 FYNNEI. The CDR3 loop reads CASSVDRYQPQHF. The CDR3 coding sequence is TGTGCCAGCAGCGTCGACAGGTACCAGCCCCAGCATTTT.

The CDR3 sequence is CASSSTGTGVGGYGYTF. CDR3 nucleotide sequence: TGCGCCAGCAGCTCAACCGGGACAGGCGTCGGAGGCTATGGCTACACCTTC. The chain is built from TRBV5-1 and TRBJ1-2; TRBD1 aligns across 8 bases. This CDR3 region has 17 residues. Germline assignment: CDR1 SGHRS and CDR2 YFSETQ. V was pared by 3 bases and J by 4 bases, with 14 bases of the junction left unmatched.

V is TRBV29-1 and J is TRBJ2-4; no clear D. CDR1 is SQVTM and CDR2 is ANQGSEA in the germline V gene. There are 14 residues in the CDR3. V lost 6 bases, J lost 0 bases, and 12 bases lay in between. The CDR3: CSVTARLAKNIQYF. The DNA of the CDR3 is TGCAGCGTCACGGCCAGACTAGCCAAAAACATTCAGTACTTC.

V usage is TRBV29-1 and J usage is TRBJ2-3; 10 nucleotides agree with TRBD2. Germline values: CDR1 SQVTM, CDR2 ANQGSEA. V lost 3 bases and J lost 0; bases outside the gene matches: 9. The CDR3 is made up of 17 amino acids. DNA of the CDR3: TGCAGCGTTGATTCAACTAGCGGGGTTTTAAGCACAGATACGCAGTATTTT. This gives the protein CSVDSTSGVLSTDTQYF.

This clone was seen a few times. The chain uses TRBV6-5 and TRBJ1-1; 7 bases match TRBD1. Germline lookup yields CDR1 MNHEY and CDR2 SVGAGI. The V and J ends lost 4 bases and 4 bases, in that order; junction bases with no gene match: 6. CDR3 length: 14 residues. Written as DNA, the CDR3 is TGTGCCAGCAGTTCGGACAGGCGGAGCACTGAAGCTTTCTTT. Amino acids: CASSSDRRSTEAFF.

The V gene is TRBV6-2 or TRBV6-3, the J gene TRBJ1-5; TRBD1 might be the D (6 bases). The CDR3 runs 16 residues. Trimming removed 2 bases at V and 2 bases at J, with 13 bases between. In germline, CDR1 is MNHEY, CDR2 SVGEGT. The CDR3 region has the DNA TGTGCCAGCAGTTACGGGCAGGGGCATCGCAATCAGCCCCAGCATTTT. Encoded protein: CASSYGQGHRNQPQHF.

The V call is TRBV3-1 (or the pseudogene TRBV3-2), the J call TRBJ2-5, with 9 bases matching TRBD2. Unmatched junction bases numbered 6, after V lost 4 bases and J lost 3 bases. This CDR3 contains 15 residues. Germline V gives CDR1 LGHDT, CDR2 YNNKEL (reference sequence). This chain's CDR3 is CASSREAGGKETQYF. The CDR3 nucleotides are TGTGCCAGCAGCCGGGAAGCGGGGGGTAAAGAGACCCAGTACTTC.

This sequence joins TRBV4-2 and TRBJ2-3, with 8 bases aligning to TRBD2. The CDR3 runs 14 residues. Germline V gene data show CDR1 as LGHNA and CDR2 as YNFKEQ. V shed 4 bases and J 2 bases; nucleotides not matched to a gene: 2. CDR3 nucleotides: TGTGCCAGCAGCCCGGGGGGGGACACAGATACGCAGTATTTT. It codes for CASSPGGDTDTQYF.

V usage is TRBV6-5 and J usage is TRBJ1-2; D may be TRBD1 (5 bases). CDR1 and CDR2 from the germline V gene are MNHEY and SVGAGI. There are 14 residues in the CDR3. The ends were cut back, 4 bases at V and 5 bases at J, with 14 bases in the middle. The DNA for the CDR3 is TGTGCCAGCAGTTTGTTAGTCGGGACTTATGGCTACACCTTC. Translating gives CASSLLVGTYGYTF.

This clone was seen a single time. V and J are TRBV29-1 and TRBJ1-5; D not certain. The CDR3 is 13 amino acids. Trimming left V 7 bases short and J 0 bases short, with 10 bases between. Germline V CDR1 and CDR2: SQVTM, ANQGSEA. The CDR3 region is CSAQVNSNQPQHF. CDR3 nucleotides: TGCAGCGCCCAGGTTAATAGCAATCAGCCCCAGCATTTT.